The clone carrying this T cell receptor (beta chain) is classed as medium-sized. Its specificity is not known. The data derive from a study of somatic mutations in cytotoxic T cells in rheumatoid arthritis. Overall study findings and caveats: Within 8 of 65 patients, the single biggest CD8+ clone made up more than 20% of CD8+ cells.

This table comes from immunoSEQ multiplex PCR, and its TCRdb copy is limited to in-frame clones, with some not included. The table shows around 16,000 clones, with 60% to 85% occurring only once. Using positive magnetic bead selection on an AutoMACS, CD4+ and CD8+ cells were isolated, after which their purity was checked by flow cytometry. The specimen was CD8+ T cells sorted from blood. This receptor was obtained from an adult with rheumatoid arthritis.

The CDR3 DNA sequence: TGTGCCATAGCGGACCCAGAGAACACCGGGGAGCTGTTTTTT. This encodes CAIADPENTGELFF. The V call is TRBV10-3, the J call TRBJ2-2, with D possibly being TRBD2 (5 bases). CDR3 length equals 14 residues. CDR1 and CDR2 (germline): ENHRY, SYGVKD. The V gene lost 9 bases and the J gene lost 1 base, with 12 bases spanning the gap.